This is a list of T cell receptor beta chains from one sample in a study of T cell responses to AZD1222 COVID-19 vaccine. The method was immunoSEQ multiplex PCR; TCRdb's version includes in-frame clones alone and lacks a portion of them. The sample has about 180,000 clones; about 93% are singletons. Sequenced here: peripheral blood, sampled 28 days after the second dose of the MenACWY control vaccine. These receptors were taken from an adult who received the MenACWY meningococcal vaccine as a control. Both conserved end residues are part of each CDR3. The order of the fields is D gene, V gene, J gene, clone size, CDR3 length, CDR3 DNA, CDR3 protein. The D gene is left open where the match is weak. Part of the rows lack a size; the others show once, few, many or a class for expanded clones.

d_call: NA; v_call: TRBV2; j_call: TRBJ1-4; clone_size: NA; cdr3_length: 16; cdr3_nt: TGTGCCAGCAGTGGGGGCAGGGGCTTCCCTAATGAAAAACTGTTTTTT; cdr3_aa: CASSGGRGFPNEKLFF
d_call: NA; v_call: TRBV19; j_call: TRBJ1-2; clone_size: once; cdr3_length: 14; cdr3_nt: TGTGCCAGTATTAGTCGACAGCGGATTTATGGCTACACCTTC; cdr3_aa: CASISRQRIYGYTF
d_call: NA; v_call: TRBV2; j_call: TRBJ1-4; clone_size: NA; cdr3_length: 14; cdr3_nt: TGTGCCAGCAGGCTCGGGGAGTCTGGCGAAAAACTGTTTTTT; cdr3_aa: CASRLGESGEKLFF
d_call: TRBD1; v_call: TRBV5-8; j_call: TRBJ2-5; clone_size: NA; cdr3_length: 15; cdr3_nt: TGTGCCAGCAGCTTGACCGGGACAGGTGGGGAGACCCAGTACTTC; cdr3_aa: CASSLTGTGGETQYF
d_call: NA; v_call: TRBV2; j_call: TRBJ1-2; clone_size: NA; cdr3_length: 13; cdr3_nt: TGTGCCAGCAGTGCGACATCCCGTTTGGGCTACACCTTC; cdr3_aa: CASSATSRLGYTF
d_call: NA; v_call: TRBV7-3; j_call: TRBJ1-6; clone_size: NA; cdr3_length: 13; cdr3_nt: TGTGCCAGCAGCCCAGGACTAAATTCACCCCTCCACTTT; cdr3_aa: CASSPGLNSPLHF
d_call: NA; v_call: TRBV7-9; j_call: TRBJ1-5; clone_size: NA; cdr3_length: 14; cdr3_nt: TGTGCCAGCAGCCTAGACGGGGTGGGACAGCCCCAGCATTTT; cdr3_aa: CASSLDGVGQPQHF
d_call: NA; v_call: TRBV11-2; j_call: TRBJ1-4; clone_size: NA; cdr3_length: 13; cdr3_nt: TGTGCCAGCAGCTTAGTAACTAATGAAAAACTGTTTTTT; cdr3_aa: CASSLVTNEKLFF
d_call: TRBD1; v_call: TRBV30; j_call: TRBJ1-1; clone_size: NA; cdr3_length: 14; cdr3_nt: TGTGCCTGGAAAAGGGGGCGGATGAACACTGAAGCTTTCTTT; cdr3_aa: CAWKRGRMNTEAFF
d_call: NA; v_call: TRBV5-5; j_call: TRBJ2-1; clone_size: few; cdr3_length: 15; cdr3_nt: TGTGCCAGCAGCTTAGACAACCTCTCCTACAATGAGCAGTTCTTC; cdr3_aa: CASSLDNLSYNEQFF
d_call: TRBD1; v_call: TRBV2; j_call: TRBJ1-2; clone_size: NA; cdr3_length: 13; cdr3_nt: TGTGCCAGCAGTGTCGACAGGGGCTATGGCTACACCTTC; cdr3_aa: CASSVDRGYGYTF
d_call: NA; v_call: TRBV2; j_call: TRBJ1-2; clone_size: NA; cdr3_length: 12; cdr3_nt: TGTGCCAGCAGTGCTCCGGTGGATGGCTACACCTTC; cdr3_aa: CASSAPVDGYTF
d_call: NA; v_call: TRBV12-3/TRBV12-4; j_call: TRBJ2-7; clone_size: NA; cdr3_length: 12; cdr3_nt: TGTGCCAGCAGTTTTACCCTCTACGAGCAGTACTTC; cdr3_aa: CASSFTLYEQYF
d_call: TRBD1; v_call: TRBV19; j_call: TRBJ1-2; clone_size: few; cdr3_length: 14; cdr3_nt: TGTGCCAGTAGTGACCCGGGACAGGGCTATGGCTACACCTTC; cdr3_aa: CASSDPGQGYGYTF
d_call: TRBD2; v_call: TRBV28; j_call: TRBJ2-5; clone_size: NA; cdr3_length: 16; cdr3_nt: TGTGCCAGCAGTCCCGGACTAGCGGGGGCTGGGGAGACCCAGTACTTC; cdr3_aa: CASSPGLAGAGETQYF
d_call: TRBD1; v_call: TRBV7-2; j_call: TRBJ1-6; clone_size: once; cdr3_length: 14; cdr3_nt: TGTGCCAGCAGCTTTAAAGGGGGCGGGTCACCCCTCCACTTT; cdr3_aa: CASSFKGGGSPLHF
d_call: NA; v_call: TRBV6-5; j_call: TRBJ2-1; clone_size: few; cdr3_length: 15; cdr3_nt: TGTGCCAGCAGTTTCAGGGTAAATTCCTACAATGAGCAGTTCTTC; cdr3_aa: CASSFRVNSYNEQFF
d_call: TRBD2; v_call: TRBV18; j_call: TRBJ2-1; clone_size: NA; cdr3_length: 16; cdr3_nt: TGTGCCAGCTCACCACGGACTAGCGGGGCGGACAATGAGCAGTTCTTC; cdr3_aa: CASSPRTSGADNEQFF
d_call: NA; v_call: TRBV19; j_call: TRBJ2-7; clone_size: few; cdr3_length: 18; cdr3_nt: TGTGCCAGTAGTATCGGCAGGGGAAGGACTAGTATTAACTACGAGCAGTACTTC; cdr3_aa: CASSIGRGRTSINYEQYF
d_call: NA; v_call: TRBV7-2; j_call: TRBJ1-1; clone_size: NA; cdr3_length: 16; cdr3_nt: TGTGCCAGCAGGACAACTCTCGGGAGCGCTTCCCTTGAAGCTTTCTTT; cdr3_aa: CASRTTLGSASLEAFF
d_call: TRBD2; v_call: TRBV25-1; j_call: TRBJ2-7; clone_size: NA; cdr3_length: 15; cdr3_nt: TGTGCCAGCAGTGAAGCGGGAGGATCCCCCTACGAGCAGTACTTC; cdr3_aa: CASSEAGGSPYEQYF
d_call: TRBD1; v_call: TRBV7-2; j_call: TRBJ1-2; clone_size: NA; cdr3_length: 14; cdr3_nt: TGTGCCAGCAGCTCACGGACAGGGGTGAATGGCTACACCTTC; cdr3_aa: CASSSRTGVNGYTF
d_call: NA; v_call: TRBV7-8; j_call: TRBJ1-2; clone_size: NA; cdr3_length: 14; cdr3_nt: TGTGCCAGCAGCTCCGACAGACCTAACTATGGCTACACCTTC; cdr3_aa: CASSSDRPNYGYTF
d_call: NA; v_call: TRBV2; j_call: TRBJ1-3; clone_size: NA; cdr3_length: 16; cdr3_nt: TGTGCCAGCAGCGTACAACACCCAAACTCTGGAAACACCATATATTTT; cdr3_aa: CASSVQHPNSGNTIYF
d_call: NA; v_call: TRBV6-1; j_call: TRBJ1-2; clone_size: NA; cdr3_length: 13; cdr3_nt: TGTGCCAGCAGTGAGGGGGTCAACTATGGCTACACCTTC; cdr3_aa: CASSEGVNYGYTF
d_call: NA; v_call: TRBV3-1/TRBV3-2; j_call: TRBJ1-4; clone_size: NA; cdr3_length: 14; cdr3_nt: TGTGCCAGCAGTTTACGGACAGCTGGTGAAAAACTGTTTTTT; cdr3_aa: CASSLRTAGEKLFF
d_call: TRBD1; v_call: TRBV6-1; j_call: TRBJ1-1; clone_size: NA; cdr3_length: 12; cdr3_nt: TGTGCCAGCAGACCGGACAGGGGGCGAGGGTTCTTT; cdr3_aa: CASRPDRGRGFF
d_call: NA; v_call: TRBV2; j_call: TRBJ1-3; clone_size: NA; cdr3_length: 12; cdr3_nt: TGTGCCAGCCGTGGGGGAGGAAACACCATATATTTT; cdr3_aa: CASRGGGNTIYF
d_call: NA; v_call: TRBV5-1; j_call: TRBJ1-3; clone_size: NA; cdr3_length: 14; cdr3_nt: TGCGCCAGCAGCCCCTACAGTACGGGAAACACCATATATTTT; cdr3_aa: CASSPYSTGNTIYF
d_call: NA; v_call: TRBV18; j_call: TRBJ2-7; clone_size: NA; cdr3_length: 15; cdr3_nt: TGTGCCAGCTCACAAAACGGGGCGACTACCTACGAGCAGTACTTC; cdr3_aa: CASSQNGATTYEQYF
d_call: NA; v_call: TRBV19; j_call: TRBJ2-1; clone_size: NA; cdr3_length: 13; cdr3_nt: TGTGCCAGTAGGGGCAGCTCCTACAATGAGCAGTTCTTC; cdr3_aa: CASRGSSYNEQFF
d_call: NA; v_call: TRBV27; j_call: TRBJ1-2; clone_size: NA; cdr3_length: 13; cdr3_nt: TGTGCCAGCAGTTTCTCCCGGGTTTATGGCTACACCTTC; cdr3_aa: CASSFSRVYGYTF
d_call: NA; v_call: TRBV2; j_call: TRBJ1-1; clone_size: NA; cdr3_length: 13; cdr3_nt: TGTGCCAGCAGGGGAAACACGAACACTGAAGCTTTCTTT; cdr3_aa: CASRGNTNTEAFF
d_call: TRBD1; v_call: TRBV10-1; j_call: TRBJ1-6; clone_size: NA; cdr3_length: 17; cdr3_nt: TGCGCCAGCGCCCAGGGACAGGGGAAAACCTATAATTCACCCCTCCACTTT; cdr3_aa: CASAQGQGKTYNSPLHF
d_call: TRBD1; v_call: TRBV11-2; j_call: TRBJ1-2; clone_size: NA; cdr3_length: 16; cdr3_nt: TGTGCCAGCAGCCCGTCCGGGACAGCGAGATTCTATGGCTACACCTTC; cdr3_aa: CASSPSGTARFYGYTF
d_call: NA; v_call: TRBV12-3/TRBV12-4; j_call: TRBJ1-3; clone_size: NA; cdr3_length: 11; cdr3_nt: TGTGCCAGCAGTTTTCGGAACACCATATATTTT; cdr3_aa: CASSFRNTIYF
d_call: NA; v_call: TRBV12-3/TRBV12-4; j_call: TRBJ1-2; clone_size: NA; cdr3_length: 12; cdr3_nt: TGTGCCAGCAGGGAGGGGAGCTATGGCTACACCTTC; cdr3_aa: CASREGSYGYTF
d_call: TRBD2; v_call: TRBV5-4; j_call: TRBJ2-3; clone_size: NA; cdr3_length: 17; cdr3_nt: TGTGCCAGCAGCCTGAGATGGACTAGCGGGGGCACAGATACGCAGTATTTT; cdr3_aa: CASSLRWTSGGTDTQYF
d_call: NA; v_call: TRBV11-2; j_call: TRBJ2-7; clone_size: NA; cdr3_length: 14; cdr3_nt: TGTGCCAGCAGCCTCCGACAGGACTCCTACGAGCAGTACTTC; cdr3_aa: CASSLRQDSYEQYF
d_call: NA; v_call: TRBV25-1; j_call: TRBJ1-6; clone_size: NA; cdr3_length: 15; cdr3_nt: TGTGCCAGCAGTGAATATGCAGGTGGCCACTCACCCCTCCACTTT; cdr3_aa: CASSEYAGGHSPLHF
d_call: TRBD1; v_call: TRBV19; j_call: TRBJ1-5; clone_size: NA; cdr3_length: 15; cdr3_nt: TGTGCCAGTAGTATAGTAGGGACAGGGTCTCAGCCCCAGCATTTT; cdr3_aa: CASSIVGTGSQPQHF
d_call: TRBD1; v_call: TRBV27; j_call: TRBJ1-2; clone_size: NA; cdr3_length: 15; cdr3_nt: TGTGCCAGCAGTTTATACCCCGGACAGGTCTATGGCTACACCTTC; cdr3_aa: CASSLYPGQVYGYTF
d_call: TRBD2; v_call: TRBV4-2; j_call: TRBJ2-1; clone_size: NA; cdr3_length: 15; cdr3_nt: TGTGCCAGCAGCGTGGGACTAGCGGTCTACAATGAGCAGTTCTTC; cdr3_aa: CASSVGLAVYNEQFF
d_call: NA; v_call: TRBV12-5; j_call: TRBJ2-2; clone_size: once; cdr3_length: 14; cdr3_nt: TGTGCTAGTGGTTTTGGGGGAGACACCGGGGAGCTGTTTTTT; cdr3_aa: CASGFGGDTGELFF
d_call: NA; v_call: TRBV2; j_call: TRBJ2-7; clone_size: NA; cdr3_length: 15; cdr3_nt: TGTGCCAGCAGTCCAGACCGGGGGGCGCAGCGCGAGCAGTACTTC; cdr3_aa: CASSPDRGAQREQYF
d_call: NA; v_call: TRBV6-5; j_call: TRBJ2-7; clone_size: NA; cdr3_length: 12; cdr3_nt: TGTGCCACCCGGGACATGGAGTACGAGCAGTACTTC; cdr3_aa: CATRDMEYEQYF
d_call: NA; v_call: TRBV9; j_call: TRBJ1-3; clone_size: NA; cdr3_length: 14; cdr3_nt: TGTGCCAGCAGCGTAGGGGCTGGAGGAAACACCATATATTTT; cdr3_aa: CASSVGAGGNTIYF
d_call: NA; v_call: TRBV11-2; j_call: TRBJ1-4; clone_size: NA; cdr3_length: 16; cdr3_nt: TGTGCCAGCAGCTTCGGGACTAAAACAACTAATGAAAAACTGTTTTTT; cdr3_aa: CASSFGTKTTNEKLFF
d_call: NA; v_call: TRBV27; j_call: TRBJ2-3; clone_size: NA; cdr3_length: 14; cdr3_nt: TGTGCCAGCACCCGGGGGGCGTACACAGATACGCAGTATTTT; cdr3_aa: CASTRGAYTDTQYF
d_call: TRBD1; v_call: TRBV5-5; j_call: TRBJ1-1; clone_size: NA; cdr3_length: 13; cdr3_nt: TGTGCCAGTTCTGAGGGGGCGGACACTGAAGCTTTCTTT; cdr3_aa: CASSEGADTEAFF
d_call: NA; v_call: TRBV28; j_call: TRBJ1-1; clone_size: few; cdr3_length: 14; cdr3_nt: TGTGCCAGCAGTTGGACCGTGGCGGCCCCCAAAGCTTTCTTT; cdr3_aa: CASSWTVAAPKAFF
d_call: NA; v_call: TRBV4-2; j_call: TRBJ1-4; clone_size: once; cdr3_length: 17; cdr3_nt: TGTGCCAGCAGCCCCTCACAGGGAGCTGCAACTAATGAAAAACTGTTTTTT; cdr3_aa: CASSPSQGAATNEKLFF
d_call: TRBD1; v_call: TRBV18; j_call: TRBJ2-7; clone_size: NA; cdr3_length: 16; cdr3_nt: TGTGCCAGCTCACTCTCACGTCCGGGACAGACCATCGAGCAGTACTTC; cdr3_aa: CASSLSRPGQTIEQYF
d_call: NA; v_call: TRBV7-2; j_call: TRBJ2-1; clone_size: NA; cdr3_length: 17; cdr3_nt: TGTGCCAGCAGCTTAGCAATCGGCGGGGGCCCTTACAATGAGCAGTTCTTC; cdr3_aa: CASSLAIGGGPYNEQFF